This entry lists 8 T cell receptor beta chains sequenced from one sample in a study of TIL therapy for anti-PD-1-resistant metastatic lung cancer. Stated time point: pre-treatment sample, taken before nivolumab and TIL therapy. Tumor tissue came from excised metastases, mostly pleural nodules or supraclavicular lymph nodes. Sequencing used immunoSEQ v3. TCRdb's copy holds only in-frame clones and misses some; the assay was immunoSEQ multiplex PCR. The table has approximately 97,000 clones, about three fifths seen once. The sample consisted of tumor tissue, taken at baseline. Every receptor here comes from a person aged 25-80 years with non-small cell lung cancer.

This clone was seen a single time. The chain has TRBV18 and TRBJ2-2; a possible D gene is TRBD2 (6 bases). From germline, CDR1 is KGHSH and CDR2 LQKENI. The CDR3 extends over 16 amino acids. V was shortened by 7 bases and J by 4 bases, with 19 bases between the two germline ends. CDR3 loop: CASFPGRGGTTGELFF. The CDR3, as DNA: TGTGCCAGCTTTCCCGGTAGGGGAGGCACCACCGGGGAGCTGTTTTTT.

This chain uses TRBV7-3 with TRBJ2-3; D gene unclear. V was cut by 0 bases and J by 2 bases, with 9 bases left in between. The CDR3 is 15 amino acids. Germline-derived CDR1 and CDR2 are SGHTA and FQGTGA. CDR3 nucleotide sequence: TGTGCCAGCAGCTTAACGACCCGGTACACAGATACGCAGTATTTT. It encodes CASSLTTRYTDTQYF. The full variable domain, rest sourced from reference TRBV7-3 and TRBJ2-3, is GAGVSQTPSNKVTEKGKYVELRCDPISGHTALYWYRQSLGQGPEFLIYFQGTGAADDSGLPNDRFFAVRPEGSVSTLKIQRTERGDSAVYLCASSLTTRYTDTQYFGPGTRLTVL.

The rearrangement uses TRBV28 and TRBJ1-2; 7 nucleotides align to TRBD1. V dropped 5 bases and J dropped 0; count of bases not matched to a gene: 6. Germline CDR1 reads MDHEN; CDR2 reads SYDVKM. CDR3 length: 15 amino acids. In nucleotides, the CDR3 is TGTGCCAGCAGTAACAGGGGCTTAGCTAACTATGGCTACACCTTC. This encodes CASSNRGLANYGYTF.

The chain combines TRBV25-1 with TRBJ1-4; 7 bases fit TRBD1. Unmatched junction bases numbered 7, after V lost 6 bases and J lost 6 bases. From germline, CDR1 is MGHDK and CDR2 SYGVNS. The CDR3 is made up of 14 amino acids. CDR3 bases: TGTGCCAGCAGCCCGACAGGGCGGGATGAAAAACTGTTTTTT. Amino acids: CASSPTGRDEKLFF.

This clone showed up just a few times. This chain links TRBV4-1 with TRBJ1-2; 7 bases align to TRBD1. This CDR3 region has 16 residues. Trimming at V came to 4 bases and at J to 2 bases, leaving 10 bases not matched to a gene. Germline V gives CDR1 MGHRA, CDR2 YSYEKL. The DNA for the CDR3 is TGCGCCAGCAGCCTGACTCCACAGGGGCCAAACTATGGCTACACCTTC. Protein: CASSLTPQGPNYGYTF.

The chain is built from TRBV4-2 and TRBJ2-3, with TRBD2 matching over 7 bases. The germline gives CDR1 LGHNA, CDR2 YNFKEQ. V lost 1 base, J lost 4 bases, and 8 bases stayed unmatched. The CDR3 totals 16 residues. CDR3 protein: CASSQGGSGLSDTQYF. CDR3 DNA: TGTGCCAGCAGCCAAGGGGGTAGCGGGCTATCAGATACGCAGTATTTT.

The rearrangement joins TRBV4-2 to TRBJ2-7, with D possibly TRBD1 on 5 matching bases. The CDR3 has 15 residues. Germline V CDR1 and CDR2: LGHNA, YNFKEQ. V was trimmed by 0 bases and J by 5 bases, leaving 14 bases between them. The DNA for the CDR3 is TGTGCCAGCAGCCAAGATCTATGGGGCTCTGACGAGCAGTACTTC. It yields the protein CASSQDLWGSDEQYF.

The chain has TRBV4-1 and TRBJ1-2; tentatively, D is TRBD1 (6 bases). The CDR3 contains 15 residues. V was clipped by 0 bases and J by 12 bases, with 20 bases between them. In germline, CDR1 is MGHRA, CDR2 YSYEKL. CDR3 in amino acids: CASSQDRGRRRRDTF. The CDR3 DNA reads TGCGCCAGCAGCCAAGACAGGGGCAGGCGGAGACGGGACACCTTC.